These 13 T cell receptor beta chains originate from one sample sequenced in a study of spatial heterogeneity in lung cancer. Time point denoted: sample taken at primary tumor resection. Unsorted whole RNA from tumor, nontumor lung or frozen PBMC underwent sequencing. MiXCR, run by TCRdb on the 5' RACE reads, gives a single entry per CDR3 protein. Of roughly 10,000 distinct CDR3 sequences in the sample, less than 25% are singletons; the top ten hold less than 40%. Specimen: PBMCs, collected at surgery. These TCRs come from a female donor with early-stage non-small cell lung cancer.

The chain is built from TRBV6-6 and TRBJ1-4; D remains ambiguous. The length of the CDR3 is 14 residues. CDR1 and CDR2 (germline): MNHNY, SVGAGI (reference sequence). Between the trimmed V and J ends, which lost 1 base and 4 bases, there was a span of 7 bases. Here the CDR3 DNA reads TGTGCCAGCAGTTACTGGCAAGATAATGAAAAACTGTTTTTT. It yields the protein CASSYWQDNEKLFF.

In this sample, this clonotype is medium-sized. DNA of the CDR3: TGTGCCAGCAGCCAAGAACCTAAGGTGGACCGCTCCTACGAGCAGTACTTC. Protein sequence: CASSQEPKVDRSYEQYF. This chain connects TRBV14 to TRBJ2-7; no clear D. V dropped 0 bases and J dropped 0 bases, with 15 bases sitting between them. Germline-derived CDR1 and CDR2 are SGHDN and FVKESK. This CDR3 region has 17 residues.

The chain has TRBV10-1 and TRBJ2-3; the D gene is possibly TRBD2 (5 bases). Germline V gene data show CDR1 as WNHNN and CDR2 as SYGVQD (reference sequence). The length of the CDR3 is 14 residues. Trimming took 3 bases from V and 10 from J, leaving 17 bases between them. CDR3: CASSELSRGSSQYF. Here the CDR3 DNA reads TGCGCCAGCAGTGAATTGTCCCGGGGTTCATCGCAGTATTTT.

This clonotype qualifies as large. The chain recombines TRBV7-9 with TRBJ2-7; 9 bases match TRBD2. V lost 1 base, J lost 3 bases, and 4 bases stayed unmatched. This CDR3 is built from 15 residues. Germline V gene lookup returns CDR1 SEHNR and CDR2 FQNEAQ (reference sequence). The CDR3 sequence is CASSLGLAANYEQYF. The CDR3 region has the DNA TGTGCCAGCAGCTTAGGACTAGCGGCGAACTACGAGCAGTACTTC.

This clonotype came up a few times. The chain uses TRBV6-4 and TRBJ2-2; TRBD1 is a possible D gene (5 bases). V lost 5 bases and J lost 3, with 7 bases in between. Germline V gives CDR1 MRHNA, CDR2 SNTAGT. The CDR3 has 13 amino acids. In nucleotides, the CDR3 is TGTGCCAGCAGTCGACAGTACACCGGGGAGCTGTTTTTT. Protein sequence: CASSRQYTGELFF.

This chain uses TRBV5-1 with TRBJ2-7; TRBD1 agrees at 7 bases. This CDR3 comprises 13 residues. Germline trimming cut 0 bases from V and 7 bases from J; bases unmatched to any gene: 4. CDR1 is SGHRS, CDR2 YFSETQ, per germline. The CDR3 loop reads CASSLGTGGEQYF. The CDR3 region has the DNA TGCGCCAGCAGCTTGGGGACAGGTGGGGAGCAGTACTTC.

This clonotype was seen repeatedly, ten times or more. The rearrangement joins TRBV28 to TRBJ1-3; the match to TRBD1 covers 7 bases. This CDR3 contains 15 residues. Per germline, CDR1 MDHEN and CDR2 SYDVKM. Trimming removed 6 bases from V and 0 bases from J; junction bases left unmatched: 5. The CDR3: CASRIGTASGNTIYF. As DNA, the CDR3 is TGTGCCAGCAGAATCGGGACAGCCTCTGGAAACACCATATATTTT.

V is TRBV30 and J is TRBJ2-2, with D maybe TRBD2 (5 bases). V lost 7 bases and J lost 1, with 13 bases in between. Germline CDR1 reads GTSNPN; CDR2 reads SVGIG (reference sequence). The CDR3 has 14 amino acids. The CDR3 DNA reads as TGTGCCTCCCAAGCAGGAGGGAACACCGGGGAGCTGTTTTTT. This sequence encodes CASQAGGNTGELFF.

Relative to its sample, this clonotype is medium-sized. The gene calls are TRBV6-2 or TRBV6-3 and TRBJ2-2; 10 bases match TRBD2. This CDR3 region has 18 residues. J lost 5 bases, V lost 2 bases, and 11 bases had no gene match. CDR1 is MNHEY, CDR2 SVGEGT, per germline. The CDR3 DNA sequence: TGTGCCAGCAGTTACCCCAAGCTAGCGGGAGAGGGGACCGGGGAGCTGTTTTTT. This sequence encodes CASSYPKLAGEGTGELFF.

This chain connects TRBV7-9 to TRBJ1-2; 7 bases agree with TRBD1. Trimming at V came to 4 bases and at J to 7 bases, leaving 6 bases not matched to a gene. CDR3 size: 13 residues. Germline V CDR1 and CDR2: SEHNR, FQNEAQ (reference sequence). In DNA form, the CDR3 reads TGTGCCAGCAGCTCTCCGACAGGGACTGGCTACACCTTC. Translation gives CASSSPTGTGYTF.

The rearrangement uses TRBV6-5 and TRBJ2-7; weak D call: TRBD1 (6 bases). The CDR3 consists of 13 residues. Germline CDR1 is MNHEY and CDR2 is SVGAGI. Deletions cut 6 bases from V and 2 bases from J, with 11 bases between. The CDR3 spells CASRATGTYEQYF. The DNA of the CDR3 is TGTGCCAGCAGGGCAACAGGGACCTACGAGCAGTACTTC.

By share, this clonotype counts as medium-sized (0.01 to 0.1%). The CDR3 sequence is CAWSVDRVTQYF. CDR3 DNA sequence: TGTGCCTGGAGTGTTGACAGGGTGACCCAGTACTTC. This chain uses TRBV30 with TRBJ2-5, with 7 bases that match TRBD1. Germline assignment: CDR1 GTSNPN and CDR2 SVGIG (reference sequence). This CDR3 region has 12 residues. The trim removed 0 bases at V and 7 bases at J, leaving 2 bases unmatched.

This clonotype was counted a few times. This chain links TRBV29-1 with TRBJ2-5; D is possibly TRBD1 (6 bases). V dropped 1 base and J dropped 4 bases, with 16 bases sitting between them. CDR3 length equals 15 residues. Germline V lookup: CDR1 SQVTM, CDR2 ANQGSEA. CDR3 in amino acids: CSVEVQGSFLETQYF. The CDR3 nucleotides are TGCAGCGTTGAAGTCCAGGGGAGCTTCTTAGAGACCCAGTACTTC.